The 32 T cell receptor beta chains reported below all come from one sample, sequenced in a study of cytomegalovirus exposure and HLA in healthy donors (dated by TCRdb to about 2017). The library was generated by the immunoSEQ multiplex PCR assay. For the multiplex PCR, a mixture combining 60 forward primers for TCR Vbeta segments and 13 reverse primers for TCR Jbeta segments was used. Not all clones reach the TCRdb copy of this immuneACCESS table, which keeps in-frame sequences only. Checked studies attribute under half of the gap to unresolved V genes and leave the rest unexplained. The sample data list some 150,000 clones, and roughly 76% of these were observed just once. The top ten constitute 1.5% to 2% of the sample. The source material was PBMCs. These receptors all stem from a female donor in good health and CMV-seronegative.

This chain connects TRBV6-1 to TRBJ2-3; 11 bases are a match to TRBD1. CDR1 and CDR2 from the germline V gene are MNHNS and SASEGT. J gave up 8 bases and V 6 bases, and 4 bases lay outside the gene matches. The CDR3 is 13 amino acids. The CDR3 loop reads CASSPGTGGTQYF. The CDR3 region has the DNA TGTGCCAGCAGCCCCGGGACAGGGGGTACGCAGTATTTT.

This sequence joins TRBV15 and TRBJ2-1, with D possibly matching TRBD1 (5 bases). V gave up 0 bases and J gave up 9 bases, with 12 bases separating them. The germline gives CDR1 LNHNV, CDR2 YYDKDF (reference sequence). This CDR3 has 14 amino acids. CDR3 amino acids: CATSREFGAGEQFF. The CDR3, as DNA: TGTGCCACCAGCAGAGAATTTGGGGCTGGTGAGCAGTTCTTC.

The chain combines TRBV11-3 with TRBJ2-5; 7 nucleotides agree with TRBD1. Germline trimming cut 5 bases from V and 5 bases from J; bases unmatched to any gene: 11. The CDR3 is 15 amino acids. The germline V gene encodes CDR1 SGHNT and CDR2 YENEEA. CDR3 sequence (DNA): TGTGCCAGCAGCCGCAATAGAGGGGGCGCGGAGACCCAGTACTTC. Its protein is CASSRNRGGAETQYF.

The V gene is TRBV29-1, the J gene TRBJ1-2; maybe TRBD1 (5 bases). Trimming removed 4 bases at V and 3 bases at J, with 9 bases between. Germline loops: CDR1 SQVTM, CDR2 ANQGSEA. CDR3 size: 12 residues. As DNA, the CDR3 is TGCAGCGTTGTGACAGTGGACTATGGCTACACCTTC. Translating gives CSVVTVDYGYTF.

The V gene is TRBV5-1, the J gene TRBJ1-2; TRBD1 aligns across 8 bases. V gave up 4 bases and J gave up 1 base; unmatched junction bases: 9. Germline V gene data show CDR1 as SGHRS and CDR2 as YFSETQ. The length of the CDR3 is 16 residues. CDR3 protein: CASSLGRTGLNYGYTF. The CDR3 DNA follows: TGCGCCAGCAGCCTGGGACGGACAGGGCTTAACTATGGCTACACCTTC. The full variable domain, with the rest looked up from reference TRBV5-1 and TRBJ1-2, is KAGVTQTPRYLIKTRGQQVTLSCSPISGHRSVSWYQQTPGQGLQFLFEYFSETQRNKGNFPGRFSGRQFSNSRSEMNVSTLELGDSALYLCASSLGRTGLNYGYTFGSGTRLTVV.

The chain has TRBV9 and TRBJ2-2, with D possibly being TRBD2 (5 bases). The CDR3 has 16 residues. Trimming removed 3 bases at V and 3 bases at J, with 15 bases between. Looked up from germline, CDR1 is SGDLS and CDR2 is YYNGEE. DNA for the CDR3: TGTGCCAGCAGCGGCGACCTAGCCCTATACACCGGGGAGCTGTTTTTT. It translates to CASSGDLALYTGELFF. The full variable domain, completed using reference TRBV9 and TRBJ2-2, is DSGVTQTPKHLITATGQRVTLRCSPRSGDLSVYWYQQSLDQGLQFLIQYYNGEERAKGNILERFSAQQFPDLHSELNLSSLELGDSALYFCASSGDLALYTGELFFGEGSRLTVL.

This clone has a single count. V is TRBV11-2 and J is TRBJ2-7; 7 nucleotides align to TRBD2. The CDR3 is 14 amino acids. From germline, CDR1 is SGHAT and CDR2 FQNNGV. J was trimmed by 2 bases and V by 5 bases; bases with no gene match: 6. The CDR3 loop is CASSGRLAAYEQYF. The CDR3, as DNA: TGTGCCAGCAGCGGTCGACTAGCTGCCTACGAGCAGTACTTC.

The chain is built from TRBV2 and TRBJ2-5, with 9 bases fitting TRBD1. The CDR3 sequence is 15 residues long. The V gene's germline CDR1 is SNHLY and CDR2 FYNNEI. Trimming removed 6 bases from V and 2 bases from J; junction bases left unmatched: 7. The CDR3 DNA reads as TGTGCCAGCAGCCAGGACAGGGGACGACAAGAGACCCAGTACTTC. Residues: CASSQDRGRQETQYF.

The chain employs TRBV7-2 and TRBJ2-7; D ambiguous. Germline V gives CDR1 SGHTA, CDR2 FQGNSA. Trimming took off 5 bases at V and 12 bases at J, with 29 bases between the two ends. This CDR3 comprises 16 residues. The CDR3 DNA is TGTGCCAGCAGCCCCCCCGGAGCCAGAGGCGGCCGAGTCACGTACTTC. It is translated as CASSPPGARGGRVTYF.

The V call is TRBV19, the J call TRBJ2-7, with TRBD1 matching over 8 bases. V shed 4 bases and J 2 bases; nucleotides not matched to a gene: 4. This CDR3 is built from 14 residues. CDR1 is LNHDA and CDR2 is SQIVND in the germline V gene (reference sequence). The CDR3 loop is CASSTRQGTYEQYF. Here the CDR3 DNA reads TGTGCCAGTAGTACCCGACAGGGGACCTACGAGCAGTACTTC.

The chain combines TRBV2 with TRBJ2-5, with 7 bases aligning to TRBD1. The V gene's germline CDR1 is SNHLY and CDR2 FYNNEI. This CDR3 has 14 amino acids. The trim removed 6 bases at V and 2 bases at J, leaving 6 bases unmatched. The CDR3 nucleotides read TGTGCCAGCAGCCGGGACAGAGTTCAAGAGACCCAGTACTTC. Its translation: CASSRDRVQETQYF.

The rearrangement links TRBV27 to TRBJ2-3; TRBD2 matches 7 bases. The CDR3 covers 15 residues. Trimming took 1 base from V and 4 from J; bases not matched to a gene: 5. CDR1 MNHEY and CDR2 SMNVEV come from the germline V gene (reference sequence). CDR3 residues: CASSLFPSGSDTQYF. Written as DNA, the CDR3 is TGTGCCAGCAGTTTATTCCCTAGCGGCTCAGATACGCAGTATTTT.

This clone was observed once. The rearrangement links TRBV15 to TRBJ2-1; D gene uncertain. Trimming pared 2 bases from V and 12 bases from J, leaving 23 bases between. This CDR3 has 16 residues. Germline V gene lookup returns CDR1 LNHNV and CDR2 YYDKDF (reference sequence). DNA for the CDR3: TGTGCCACCAGCAGACCGCTGCCAAATACCGCCACGGGGCAGTTCTTC. Translating gives CATSRPLPNTATGQFF.

The chain couples TRBV25-1 to TRBJ2-5; 7 bases match TRBD2. The V gene's germline CDR1 is MGHDK and CDR2 SYGVNS. The length of the CDR3 is 14 residues. V shed 1 base and J 3 bases; nucleotides not matched to a gene: 2. CDR3 in DNA: TGTGCCAGCAGTGAATGGGAGGGAAAAGAGACCCAGTACTTC. It is translated as CASSEWEGKETQYF. Full variable domain (remainder filled in from reference TRBV25-1 and TRBJ2-5): EADIYQTPRYLVIGTGKKITLECSQTMGHDKMYWYQQDPGMELHLIHYSYGVNSTEKGDLSSESTVSRIRTEHFPLTLESARPSHTSQYLCASSEWEGKETQYFGPGTRLLVL.

Of note for this clone: A junction end diverges from the germline sequence, so it may reflect a read error. The rearrangement links TRBV7-8 to TRBJ2-7; D is perhaps TRBD1 (5 bases). Germline V gives CDR1 SGHVS, CDR2 FQNEAQ. The CDR3 extends over 14 amino acids. As DNA, the CDR3 is TGTGCCAGCAGCTTTCCTCCAGGGAAGTACGAGCAGTGCTTC. It is translated as CASSFPPGKYEQCF. The full variable domain, rest sourced from reference TRBV7-8 and TRBJ2-7, is GAGVSQSPRYKVAKRGQDVALRCDPISGHVSLFWYQQALGQGPEFLTYFQNEAQLDKSGLPSDRFFAERPEGSVSTLKIQRTQQEDSAVYLCASSFPPGKYEQCFGPGTRLTVT.

The chain joins TRBV21-1 to TRBJ2-7; the table calls TRBD1, which could not be checked here. TRBV21-1 is termed a pseudogene. The CDR3 has 14 amino acids. CDR3 in amino acids: CASSKVGQAYEQYF. In DNA, the CDR3 is TGTGCCAGCAGCAAAGTAGGCCAGGCCTACGAGCAGTACTTC.

The J gene is TRBJ1-1, the V gene TRBV7-2; D is possibly TRBD1 (6 bases). CDR3 length: 14 residues. The V and J ends lost 5 bases and 2 bases respectively, with 12 bases between them. Germline CDR1 reads SGHTA; CDR2 reads FQGNSA. The CDR3 here is CASSIQGYNTEAFF. The CDR3 coding sequence is TGTGCCAGCAGCATACAGGGATATAACACTGAAGCTTTCTTT.

The gene calls are TRBV30 and TRBJ1-2; D ambiguous. V dropped 7 bases and J dropped 8 bases, with 17 bases sitting between them. The CDR3 is 12 residues long. Looked up from germline, CDR1 is GTSNPN and CDR2 is SVGIG (reference sequence). The CDR3 is CASPLSTGGYTF. As DNA, the CDR3 is TGTGCCTCCCCATTGTCGACGGGAGGCTACACCTTC.

The chain couples TRBV2 to TRBJ2-7; 8 bases are shared with TRBD2. With V trimmed by 7 bases and J by 7 bases, 9 bases remained unmatched. The CDR3 has 13 amino acids. Germline values: CDR1 SNHLY, CDR2 FYNNEI. CDR3 sequence: CASKAGAPWEQYF. The CDR3 DNA reads TGTGCCAGCAAAGCGGGGGCCCCGTGGGAGCAGTACTTC.

The chain combines TRBV6-1 with TRBJ2-3; 8 positions match TRBD1. V lost 1 base, J lost 1 base, and 10 bases stayed unmatched. The CDR3 sequence is 18 residues long. The V gene's germline CDR1 is MNHNS and CDR2 SASEGT. The CDR3 sequence: CASSEVFRTGQGTDTQYF. In DNA form, the CDR3 reads TGTGCCAGCAGTGAAGTGTTTAGGACGGGACAGGGCACAGATACGCAGTATTTT.

The chain uses TRBV2 and TRBJ2-5; D remains unclear. CDR1 is SNHLY and CDR2 is FYNNEI in the germline V gene. The CDR3 is 12 residues long. Deletions cut 7 bases from V and 1 base from J, with 7 bases between. In DNA, the CDR3 is TGTGCCAGCATGGGCAGCCAAGAGACCCAGTACTTC. It yields the protein CASMGSQETQYF.

This chain joins TRBV19 and TRBJ1-6; TRBD1 matches at 11 bases. V was clipped by 5 bases and J by 5 bases; unmatched bases: 2. Germline loops: CDR1 LNHDA, CDR2 SQIVND (reference sequence). The CDR3 has 15 residues. The CDR3 nucleotides read TGTGCCAGTAGTGGGGGACAGGGGGATAATTCACCCCTCCACTTT. Amino acids: CASSGGQGDNSPLHF.

Concerning this clone itself: The same CDR3 is also encoded by other DNA sequences in this sample. This chain connects TRBV9 to TRBJ2-1; a possible D gene is TRBD2 (5 bases). Trimming removed 3 bases from V and 4 bases from J, with 11 bases in between. There are 14 residues in the CDR3. Germline V lookup: CDR1 SGDLS, CDR2 YYNGEE. The CDR3 DNA reads as TGTGCCAGCAGCGAAGTCGCGGGTTACAATGAGCAGTTCTTC. Translated, it gives CASSEVAGYNEQFF. The whole variable domain, remainder taken from reference TRBV9 and TRBJ2-1, is DSGVTQTPKHLITATGQRVTLRCSPRSGDLSVYWYQQSLDQGLQFLIQYYNGEERAKGNILERFSAQQFPDLHSELNLSSLELGDSALYFCASSEVAGYNEQFFGPGTRLTVL.

The gene calls are TRBV5-6 and TRBJ1-1, with 8 bases fitting TRBD1. The V gene end was trimmed by 2 bases and the J gene end by 4 bases; junction bases not matched to a gene: 7. CDR1 SGHDT and CDR2 YYEEEE come from the germline V gene. This CDR3 is 15 amino acids long. CDR3 amino acids: CASSFPTGEATEAFF. CDR3 sequence (DNA): TGTGCCAGCAGCTTCCCGACAGGGGAAGCCACTGAAGCTTTCTTT.

The chain is built from TRBV7-9 and TRBJ2-1; 7 bases are a match to TRBD2. Germline-derived CDR1 and CDR2 are SEHNR and FQNEAQ (reference sequence). Losses at the gene ends were 3 bases for V and 5 bases for J; bases not matched to a gene: 4. The CDR3 has 14 residues. The CDR3 loop reads CASSFTLADNEQFF. CDR3 DNA: TGTGCCAGCAGCTTTACCCTAGCGGACAATGAGCAGTTCTTC.

The chain uses TRBV19 and TRBJ2-7; TRBD1 matches at 9 bases. The CDR3 consists of 14 residues. The V gene's germline CDR1 is LNHDA and CDR2 SQIVND (reference sequence). V was clipped by 8 bases and J by 2 bases; unmatched bases: 7. CDR3 sequence reads: CASLIQGAPYEQYF. CDR3 bases: TGTGCCAGTCTTATACAGGGGGCGCCCTACGAGCAGTACTTC.

The V and J genes are TRBV7-9 and TRBJ2-7, with unresolved D. The ends were cut back, 1 base at V and 2 bases at J, with 12 bases in the middle. Germline CDR1 SEHNR, CDR2 FQNEAQ (reference sequence). CDR3 length equals 15 residues. For the CDR3, the DNA is TGTGCCAGCAGCTTAGACGGTGGTGTACCCTACGAGCAGTACTTC. Translated: CASSLDGGVPYEQYF.

This clone occurred many times. This rearrangement joins TRBV6-1 to TRBJ1-2; D gene unclear. The CDR3 is 17 amino acids. CDR1 is MNHNS and CDR2 is SASEGT in the germline V gene. Deletions cut 1 base from V and 0 bases from J, with 15 bases between. DNA for the CDR3: TGTGCCAGCAGTGAAGGGCTGGAGCAGAACACTAACTATGGCTACACCTTC. This codes for CASSEGLEQNTNYGYTF.

With regard to this clone: The junction differs from germline at one of its ends, possibly a read error. The rearrangement joins TRBV5-1 to TRBJ2-3, with D possibly being TRBD2 (7 bases). The CDR3 has 15 amino acids. In germline, CDR1 is SGHRS, CDR2 YFSETQ. CDR3 sequence (DNA): TGCGCCAGCACCTTGGGCGGGGGCCGGGAAGATACGCAGTATTTT. Its translation is CASTLGGGREDTQYF.

The V gene is TRBV10-2, the J gene TRBJ2-3; the D gene is possibly TRBD2 (5 bases). The germline V gene has CDR1 WSHSY and CDR2 SAAADI. The V end lost 0 bases, the J end lost 4 bases, and 8 bases lay between the germline ends. The CDR3 length is 14 residues. For the CDR3, the DNA is TGCGCCAGCAGTGAGTCGAGAGGGCCAGATACGCAGTATTTT. Translating gives CASSESRGPDTQYF.

The chain employs TRBV5-1 and TRBJ2-1, with D possibly TRBD1 on 6 matching bases. V lost 0 bases to trimming and J lost 5 bases, with 12 bases between them. Germline V gene sequence: CDR1 SGHRS, CDR2 YFSETQ. The CDR3 loop spans 15 amino acids. This chain's CDR3 is CASSLVPGVNNEQFF. Here the CDR3 DNA reads TGCGCCAGCAGCTTGGTTCCAGGGGTTAACAATGAGCAGTTCTTC.

The chain uses TRBV29-1 and TRBJ1-1, with D possibly being TRBD1 (5 bases). This CDR3 comprises 13 residues. CDR1 is SQVTM, CDR2 ANQGSEA, per germline. Trimming removed 6 bases at V and 1 base at J, with 12 bases between. CDR3 DNA: TGCAGCGTAGAAACACAGGAGAACACTGAAGCTTTCTTT. This translates into CSVETQENTEAFF.